Following are 18 T cell receptor beta chains from one sample sequenced in a study of blood T cell repertoires in COVID-19 (TCRdb year 2020). Library prep was done by the immunoSEQ multiplex PCR assay. Sourced from immuneACCESS, this table was stored by TCRdb with only in-frame sequences that have V and J called. A share of the clones is absent; for the studies checked, an unresolved V gene accounts for under half, and the remainder has no known explanation. The sample profile shows some 260,000 clones; 75% to 90% of them were found once. The ten largest account for approximately 10% of the sample. The sequencing input was peripheral blood. The receptors shown here come from a woman aged 70-85 years with COVID-19, enrolled during active disease.

CDR3 in amino acids: CASSPVVAGDNEQFF. The CDR3 nucleotides are TGTGCCAGCAGCCCGGTGGTAGCGGGGGACAATGAGCAGTTCTTC. The chain recombines TRBV28 with TRBJ2-1; 9 bases are shared with TRBD2. Germline V gene data show CDR1 as MDHEN and CDR2 as SYDVKM. This CDR3 has 15 amino acids. Trimming at V came to 6 bases and at J to 5 bases, leaving 8 bases not matched to a gene.

This clone was detected once. The chain is built from TRBV7-2 and TRBJ1-5; D perhaps matches TRBD1 (5 bases). CDR3 size: 14 residues. The germline CDR1 and CDR2 sequences are SGHTA and FQGNSA. Deletions cut 5 bases from V and 6 bases from J, with 14 bases between. The CDR3 DNA reads TGTGCCAGCAGCCCCCCTGGGGGGTCTCAGCCCCAGCATTTT. This encodes CASSPPGGSQPQHF.

This chain links TRBV6-5 with TRBJ1-4; 8 nucleotides agree with TRBD1. This CDR3 has 15 amino acids. Germline assignment: CDR1 MNHEY and CDR2 SVGAGI. The J segment lost 8 bases and the V segment lost 4 bases, leaving 9 bases of the junction unmatched. The CDR3 region has the DNA TGTGCCAGCAGTTCGGGTGGACAGGGTTACGAAAAACTGTTTTTT. The encoded protein is CASSSGGQGYEKLFF.

This chain connects TRBV27 to TRBJ2-3, with 10 bases aligning to TRBD2. Germline-derived CDR1 and CDR2 are MNHEY and SMNVEV (reference sequence). The CDR3 loop spans 23 amino acids. The junction had 28 bases not matched to a gene; V was cut back by 4 bases and J by 3 bases. The CDR3 loop is CASSSQPPSGSLGSYGGTDTQYF. For the CDR3, the DNA is TGTGCCAGCAGTTCCCAACCCCCTAGCGGGAGTCTAGGAAGTTATGGCGGGACAGATACGCAGTATTTT.

V and J are TRBV18 and TRBJ2-3; 12 nucleotides align to TRBD2. V was pared by 4 bases and J by 2 bases, with 7 bases of the junction left unmatched. Germline V lookup: CDR1 KGHSH, CDR2 LQKENI. The CDR3 is 17 amino acids. CDR3 sequence reads: CASSRFPSGRATDTQYF. The CDR3 DNA is TGTGCCAGCTCACGATTCCCTAGCGGGAGGGCCACAGATACGCAGTATTTT.

The rearrangement uses TRBV18 and TRBJ1-1; TRBD1 is a possible D gene (5 bases). Germline values: CDR1 KGHSH, CDR2 LQKENI. This CDR3 is built from 15 residues. V was pared by 5 bases and J by 1 base, with 14 bases between. As DNA, the CDR3 is TGTGCCAGCTCAACCACGGCAGGGCCGAACACTGAAGCTTTCTTT. This sequence encodes CASSTTAGPNTEAFF.

CDR3 sequence: CASIWAGEETQYF. The CDR3 bases are TGCGCCAGCATCTGGGCAGGCGAGGAGACCCAGTACTTC. This sequence joins TRBV10-1 and TRBJ2-5, with D hard to call. This CDR3 contains 13 residues. Germline CDR1 and CDR2: WNHNN and SYGVQD (reference sequence). Between the trimmed V and J ends, which lost 7 bases and 5 bases, there was a span of 14 bases.

The rearrangement links TRBV4-1 to TRBJ2-1, with D hard to call. V dropped 0 bases and J dropped 7 bases, with 13 bases sitting between them. The germline gives CDR1 MGHRA, CDR2 YSYEKL. The CDR3 runs 15 residues. DNA for the CDR3: TGCGCCAGCAGCCAAGATTGGGCAGCTGGGAATGAGCAGTTCTTC. Residues: CASSQDWAAGNEQFF.

This chain connects TRBV6-5 to TRBJ2-7; TRBD2 is a possible D gene (6 bases). Germline CDR1 MNHEY, CDR2 SVGAGI. The CDR3 runs 13 residues. Trimming took 8 bases from V and 0 from J, leaving 11 bases between them. The CDR3 DNA follows: TGTGCCAGCGGGGACTGGAGCTCCTACGAGCAGTACTTC. This translates into CASGDWSSYEQYF.

The gene calls are TRBV12-3 or TRBV12-4 and TRBJ1-1; 8 bases are a match to TRBD1. The trim removed 5 bases at V and 10 bases at J, leaving 9 bases unmatched. This CDR3 is built from 13 residues. CDR3 sequence (DNA): TGTGCCAGCAGTGTGCGACAGGGGTTTGTAGCTTTCTTT. Residues: CASSVRQGFVAFF.

This clone was seen more than once but under ten times. The chain couples TRBV6-5 to TRBJ1-6; D might be TRBD1 (6 bases). V dropped 6 bases and J dropped 14 bases, with 23 bases sitting between them. The CDR3 consists of 15 residues. CDR1 and CDR2 (germline): MNHEY, SVGAGI. The CDR3 sequence: CASRAQLQGTLALHF. The CDR3 nucleotides read TGTGCCAGCAGAGCTCAACTGCAAGGGACACTGGCCCTCCACTTT.

This chain joins TRBV4-3 and TRBJ2-7; 11 bases are a match to TRBD2. CDR1 is LGHNA and CDR2 is YSLEER in the germline V gene. V was clipped by 0 bases and J by 4 bases; unmatched bases: 8. There are 17 residues in the CDR3. The CDR3, as DNA: TGCGCCAGCAGCCAAGACCCCCTAGCGGGAGGTAGGTACGAGCAGTACTTC. This codes for CASSQDPLAGGRYEQYF.

Note on this clone: Other DNA sequences within the sample encode an identical CDR3. V usage is TRBV18 and J usage is TRBJ1-4, with TRBD1 identical over 10 bases. This CDR3 spans 14 amino acids. Trimming cost V 5 bases and J 5 bases; bases outside gene matches: 2. CDR1 and CDR2 from the germline V gene are KGHSH and LQKENI. The CDR3 loop reads CASSAGQGNEKLFF. CDR3 coding DNA: TGTGCCAGCTCAGCGGGACAGGGGAATGAAAAACTGTTTTTT.

V is TRBV3-1 (or the pseudogene TRBV3-2) and J is TRBJ2-3; a possible D gene is TRBD2 (6 bases). The germline V gene has CDR1 LGHDT and CDR2 YNNKEL (reference sequence). The CDR3 spans 14 residues. V lost 0 bases and J 7 bases, leaving 11 bases between the germline ends. The DNA of the CDR3 is TGTGCCAGCAGCCAAGATGGGCGGGGAAATACGCAGTATTTT. Translated: CASSQDGRGNTQYF.

V gene TRBV2 combines with J gene TRBJ2-7; no clear D gene. Germline-derived CDR1 and CDR2 are SNHLY and FYNNEI. The CDR3 consists of 10 residues. Trimming took 5 bases from V and 7 from J, leaving 6 bases between them. The CDR3 here is CASSYSEQYF. The CDR3 nucleotides read TGTGCCAGCAGTTACAGTGAGCAGTACTTC.

The rearrangement links TRBV7-8 to TRBJ1-3; unclear D gene. CDR1 is SGHVS, CDR2 FQNEAQ, per germline. The CDR3 covers 18 residues. V shed 2 bases and J shed 0 bases, with 17 bases lying between them. CDR3 bases: TGTGCCAGCAGCTTAAAGTTTTCGGGTCAGAGCTCTGGAAACACCATATATTTT. It codes for CASSLKFSGQSSGNTIYF. Based on the CDR3 plus reference TRBV7-8 and TRBJ1-3, the full variable domain is GAGVSQSPRYKVAKRGQDVALRCDPISGHVSLFWYQQALGQGPEFLTYFQNEAQLDKSGLPSDRFFAERPEGSVSTLKIQRTQQEDSAVYLCASSLKFSGQSSGNTIYFGEGSWLTVV.

This chain links TRBV19 with TRBJ1-5, with D uncertain. V was cut by 9 bases and J by 7 bases, with 16 bases left in between. The CDR3 is 13 amino acids. Germline V gene lookup returns CDR1 LNHDA and CDR2 SQIVND (reference sequence). The CDR3: CASSAAEHQPQHF. In nucleotides, the CDR3 is TGTGCCAGCTCTGCCGCGGAGCACCAGCCCCAGCATTTT.

This chain joins TRBV5-5 and TRBJ2-1, with a weak D call TRBD2 (5 bases). V was trimmed by 4 bases and J by 4 bases, leaving 12 bases between them. Germline CDR1 is SGHKS and CDR2 is YYEKEE (reference sequence). This CDR3 has 14 amino acids. CDR3 coding DNA: TGTGCCAGCAGCCCGCAAGCGGATTACAATGAGCAGTTCTTC. Its protein product is CASSPQADYNEQFF.